This T cell receptor beta chain was retrieved from a study of blood T cell repertoires in COVID-19. Trimming took off 1 base at V and 3 bases at J, with 16 bases between the two ends. Germline V gene data show CDR1 as SGHDT and CDR2 as YYEEEE. The length of the CDR3 is 16 residues. The repertoire was sequenced with immunoSEQ multiplex PCR; TCRdb's copy has only in-frame clones and lacks some. Of about 67,000 clones listed, roughly 73% are singletons. The chain couples TRBV5-6 to TRBJ1-2, with TRBD1 as a possible D gene (5 bases). The sequencing input was peripheral blood. The receptor was derived from a woman in her fifties or sixties with acute or convalescent COVID-19. The CDR3 region is CASSLSAGTPDYGYTF. The CDR3 DNA sequence: TGTGCCAGCAGCTTGAGCGCCGGGACTCCCGACTATGGCTACACCTTC.